The clone carrying this T cell receptor (beta chain) was seen repeatedly, ten times or more. Antigen unknown. This record comes from a study of identical twins. Broader study findings: Insertions were reduced in abundant cord blood beta clonotypes but not in memory repertoires. In monozygotic twins, models underestimated the sharing of out-of-frame TCR alpha.

The CDR3 length is 16 residues. Germline V gives CDR1 SGHDN, CDR2 FVKESK. The V end was cut by 0 bases, the J end by 1 base, with 12 bases between. Donors were all healthy Caucasians. TCRdb re-analysed the 5' RACE reads in MiXCR, keeping a single row per CDR3 protein. In the table there are hundreds of thousands of distinct CDR3 sequences, 7% of which are singletons. The sample was also reused in another study, on yellow fever vaccine responses in identical twins.

The rearrangement joins TRBV14 to TRBJ2-5; possible D gene TRBD1, 5 bases. This TCR derives from a young woman in good health. The sequencing sample was made of memory (CD45RO+) T cells sorted from blood. The CDR3 spells CASSQERGSFQETQYF. CDR3 coding DNA: TGTGCCAGCAGCCAAGAAAGGGGATCCTTCCAAGAGACCCAGTACTTC.